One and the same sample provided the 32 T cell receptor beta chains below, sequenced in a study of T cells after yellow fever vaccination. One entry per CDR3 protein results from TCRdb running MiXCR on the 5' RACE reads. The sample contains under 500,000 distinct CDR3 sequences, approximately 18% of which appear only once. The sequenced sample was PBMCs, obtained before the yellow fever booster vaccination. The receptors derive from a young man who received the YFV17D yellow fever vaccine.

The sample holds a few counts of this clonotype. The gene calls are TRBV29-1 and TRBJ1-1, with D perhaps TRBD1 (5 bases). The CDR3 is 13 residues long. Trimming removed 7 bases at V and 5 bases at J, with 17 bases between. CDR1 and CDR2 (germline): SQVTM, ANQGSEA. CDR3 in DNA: TGCAGCGACGCTGGGGGGAGTGAAACTGAAGCTTTCTTT. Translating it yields CSDAGGSETEAFF.

As DNA, the CDR3 is TGTGCCAGCAGTTACCCGGGAGCCGATACGCAGTATTTT. It encodes CASSYPGADTQYF. This chain connects TRBV6-5 to TRBJ2-3, with D tentatively TRBD2 (6 bases). Germline values: CDR1 MNHEY, CDR2 SVGAGI. Trimming pared 2 bases from V and 6 bases from J, leaving 9 bases between. The CDR3 covers 13 residues.

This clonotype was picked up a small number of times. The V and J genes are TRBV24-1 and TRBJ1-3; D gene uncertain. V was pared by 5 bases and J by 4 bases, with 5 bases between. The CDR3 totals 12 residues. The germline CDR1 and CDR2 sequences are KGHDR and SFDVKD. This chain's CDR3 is CATSGNGNTIYF. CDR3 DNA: TGTGCCACCAGTGGTAACGGAAACACCATATATTTT.

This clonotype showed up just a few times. CDR3 DNA: TGTGCCAGCAGCGGGACAGGGTCACAGCCCCAGCATTTT. Residues: CASSGTGSQPQHF. The chain joins TRBV7-2 to TRBJ1-5; 9 nucleotides match TRBD1. CDR1 is SGHTA, CDR2 FQGNSA, per germline. CDR3 size: 13 residues. J gave up 7 bases and V 5 bases, and 3 bases lay outside the gene matches. Filled out from reference TRBV7-2 and TRBJ1-5, the complete variable domain reads GAGVSQSPSNKVTEKGKDVELRCDPISGHTALYWYRQSLGQGLEFLIYFQGNSAPDKSGLPSDRFSAERTGGSVSTLTIQRTQQEDSAVYLCASSGTGSQPQHFGDGTRLSIL.

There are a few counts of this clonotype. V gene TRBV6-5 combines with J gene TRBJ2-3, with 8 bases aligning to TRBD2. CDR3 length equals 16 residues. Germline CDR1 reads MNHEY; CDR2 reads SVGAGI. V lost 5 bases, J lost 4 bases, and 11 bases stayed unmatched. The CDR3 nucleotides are TGTGCCAGCAGTCCAACGGGGGGGCCCACCCCAGATACGCAGTATTTT. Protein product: CASSPTGGPTPDTQYF.

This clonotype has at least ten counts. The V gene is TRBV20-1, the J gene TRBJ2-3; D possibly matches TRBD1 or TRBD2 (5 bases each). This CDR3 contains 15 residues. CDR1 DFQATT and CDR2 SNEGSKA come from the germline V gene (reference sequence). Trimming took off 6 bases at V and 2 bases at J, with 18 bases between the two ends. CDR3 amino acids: CSAATPGDVTDTQYF. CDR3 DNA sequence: TGCAGTGCCGCTACCCCCGGGGACGTCACAGATACGCAGTATTTT.

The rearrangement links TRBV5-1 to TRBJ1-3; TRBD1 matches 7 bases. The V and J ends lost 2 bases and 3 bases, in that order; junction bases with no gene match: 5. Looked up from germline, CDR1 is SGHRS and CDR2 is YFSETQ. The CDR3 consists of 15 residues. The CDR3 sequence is CASSLTGVRGNTIYF. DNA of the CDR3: TGCGCCAGCAGCTTAACAGGGGTGCGTGGAAACACCATATATTTT.

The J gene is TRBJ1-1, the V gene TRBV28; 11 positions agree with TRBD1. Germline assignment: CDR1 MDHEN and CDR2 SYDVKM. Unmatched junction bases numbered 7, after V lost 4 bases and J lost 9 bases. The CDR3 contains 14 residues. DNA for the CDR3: TGTGCCAGCAGTTCCCCGGACAGGGGGCCTAAAGCTTTCTTT. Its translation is CASSSPDRGPKAFF.

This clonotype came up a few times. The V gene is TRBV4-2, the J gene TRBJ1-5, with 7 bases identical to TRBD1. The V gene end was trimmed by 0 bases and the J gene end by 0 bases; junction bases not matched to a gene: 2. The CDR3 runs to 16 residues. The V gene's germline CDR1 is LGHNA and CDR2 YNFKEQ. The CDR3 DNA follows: TGTGCCAGCAGCCAAGACAGGGGGAATAGCAATCAGCCCCAGCATTTT. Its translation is CASSQDRGNSNQPQHF.

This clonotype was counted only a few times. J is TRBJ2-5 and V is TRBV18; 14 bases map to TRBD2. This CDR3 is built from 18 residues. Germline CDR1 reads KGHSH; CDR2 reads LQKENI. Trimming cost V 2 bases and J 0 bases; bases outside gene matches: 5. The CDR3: CASSPWRTSGGNQETQYF. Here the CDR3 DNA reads TGTGCCAGCTCACCATGGAGGACTAGCGGGGGGAACCAAGAGACCCAGTACTTC.

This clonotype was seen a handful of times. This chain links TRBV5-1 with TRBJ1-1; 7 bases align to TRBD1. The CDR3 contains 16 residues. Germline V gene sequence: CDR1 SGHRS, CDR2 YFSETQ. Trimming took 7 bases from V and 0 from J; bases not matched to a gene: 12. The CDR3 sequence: CASGALNRGLNTEAFF. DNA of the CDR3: TGCGCCAGCGGGGCCCTGAACAGGGGCTTGAACACTGAAGCTTTCTTT.

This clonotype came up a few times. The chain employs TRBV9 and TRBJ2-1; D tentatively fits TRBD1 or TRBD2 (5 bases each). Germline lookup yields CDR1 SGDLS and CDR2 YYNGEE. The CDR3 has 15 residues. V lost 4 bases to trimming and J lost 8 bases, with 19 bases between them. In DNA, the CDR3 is TGTGCCAGCAGCCCGGCAGGGAGAGCTTGGGATGAGCAGTTCTTC. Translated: CASSPAGRAWDEQFF. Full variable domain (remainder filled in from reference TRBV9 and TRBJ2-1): DSGVTQTPKHLITATGQRVTLRCSPRSGDLSVYWYQQSLDQGLQFLIQYYNGEERAKGNILERFSAQQFPDLHSELNLSSLELGDSALYFCASSPAGRAWDEQFFGPGTRLTVL.

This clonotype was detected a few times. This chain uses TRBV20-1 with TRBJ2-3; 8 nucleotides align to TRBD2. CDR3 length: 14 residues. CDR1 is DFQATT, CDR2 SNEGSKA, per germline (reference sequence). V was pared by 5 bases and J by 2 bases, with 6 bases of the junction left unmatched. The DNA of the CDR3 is TGCAGTGCTGCGAGCGGGGGAGTCACAGATACGCAGTATTTT. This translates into CSAASGGVTDTQYF.

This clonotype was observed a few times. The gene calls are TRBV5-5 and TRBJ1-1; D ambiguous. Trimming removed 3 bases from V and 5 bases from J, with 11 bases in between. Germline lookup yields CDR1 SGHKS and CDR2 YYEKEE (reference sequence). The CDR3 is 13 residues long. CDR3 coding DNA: TGTGCCAGCAGCTCCTCGGGGATAACTGAAGCTTTCTTT. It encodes CASSSSGITEAFF.

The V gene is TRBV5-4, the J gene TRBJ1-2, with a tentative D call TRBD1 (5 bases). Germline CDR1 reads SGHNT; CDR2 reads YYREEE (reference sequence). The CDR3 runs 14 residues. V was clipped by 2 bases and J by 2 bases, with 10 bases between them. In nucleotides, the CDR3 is TGTGCCAGCAGCTTCTCCAGGGAGAACTATGGCTACACCTTC. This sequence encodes CASSFSRENYGYTF.

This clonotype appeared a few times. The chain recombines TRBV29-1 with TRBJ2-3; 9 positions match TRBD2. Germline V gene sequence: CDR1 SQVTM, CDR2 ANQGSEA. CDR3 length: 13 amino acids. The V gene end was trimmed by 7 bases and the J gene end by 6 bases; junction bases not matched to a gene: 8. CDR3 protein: CSAWGLATDTQYF. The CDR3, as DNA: TGCAGCGCTTGGGGACTAGCAACCGATACGCAGTATTTT.

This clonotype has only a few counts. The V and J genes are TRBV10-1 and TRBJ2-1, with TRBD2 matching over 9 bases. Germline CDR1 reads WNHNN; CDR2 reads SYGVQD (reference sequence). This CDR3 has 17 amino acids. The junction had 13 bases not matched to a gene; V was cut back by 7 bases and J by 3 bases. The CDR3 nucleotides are TGCGCCAGCATCGCCGTGATAGCGGGGGACTACTACAATGAGCAGTTCTTC. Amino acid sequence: CASIAVIAGDYYNEQFF.

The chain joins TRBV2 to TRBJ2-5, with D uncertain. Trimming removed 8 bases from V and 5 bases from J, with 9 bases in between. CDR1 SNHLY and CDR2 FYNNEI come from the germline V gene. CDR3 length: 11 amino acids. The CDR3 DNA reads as TGTGCCAGCGGCGGATTCGAGACCCAGTACTTC. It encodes CASGGFETQYF.

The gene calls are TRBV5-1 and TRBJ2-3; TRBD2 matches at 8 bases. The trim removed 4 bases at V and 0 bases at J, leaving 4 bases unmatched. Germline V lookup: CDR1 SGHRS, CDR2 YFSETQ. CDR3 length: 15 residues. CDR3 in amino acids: CASSPGGLSTDTQYF. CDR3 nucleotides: TGCGCCAGCAGCCCGGGGGGGCTAAGCACAGATACGCAGTATTTT.

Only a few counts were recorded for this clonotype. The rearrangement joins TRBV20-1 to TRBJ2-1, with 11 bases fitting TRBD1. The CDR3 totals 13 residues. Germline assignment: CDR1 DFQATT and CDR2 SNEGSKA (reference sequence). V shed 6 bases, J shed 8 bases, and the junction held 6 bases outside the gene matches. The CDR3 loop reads CSAQGQGGYEQFF. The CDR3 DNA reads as TGCAGTGCGCAGGGACAGGGGGGATATGAGCAGTTCTTC.

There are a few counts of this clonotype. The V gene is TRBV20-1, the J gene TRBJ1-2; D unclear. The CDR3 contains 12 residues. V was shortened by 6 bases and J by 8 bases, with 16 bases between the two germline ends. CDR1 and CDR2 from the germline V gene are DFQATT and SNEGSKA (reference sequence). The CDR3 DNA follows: TGCAGTGCGACGAGGGTAAATGAGGGCTACACCTTC. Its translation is CSATRVNEGYTF.

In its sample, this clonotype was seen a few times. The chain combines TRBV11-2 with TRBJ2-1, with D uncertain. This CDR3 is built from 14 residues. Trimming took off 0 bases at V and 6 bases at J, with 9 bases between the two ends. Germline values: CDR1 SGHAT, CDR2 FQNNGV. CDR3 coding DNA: TGTGCCAGCAGCTTAGAGCTGGCTATCAATGAGCAGTTCTTC. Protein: CASSLELAINEQFF.

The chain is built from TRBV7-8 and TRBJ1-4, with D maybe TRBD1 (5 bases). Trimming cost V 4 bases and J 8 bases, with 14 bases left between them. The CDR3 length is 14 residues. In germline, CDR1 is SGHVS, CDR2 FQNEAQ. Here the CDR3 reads CASSSIQGGEKLFF. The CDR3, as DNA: TGTGCCAGCAGCTCTATTCAGGGTGGAGAAAAACTGTTTTTT.

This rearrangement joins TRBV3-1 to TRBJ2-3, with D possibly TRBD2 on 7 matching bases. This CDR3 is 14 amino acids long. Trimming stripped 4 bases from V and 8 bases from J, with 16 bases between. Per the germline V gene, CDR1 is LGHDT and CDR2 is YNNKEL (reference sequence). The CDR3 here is CASSPGGGGATQYF. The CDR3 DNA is TGTGCCAGCAGCCCGGGGGGCGGGGGAGCTACGCAGTATTTT.

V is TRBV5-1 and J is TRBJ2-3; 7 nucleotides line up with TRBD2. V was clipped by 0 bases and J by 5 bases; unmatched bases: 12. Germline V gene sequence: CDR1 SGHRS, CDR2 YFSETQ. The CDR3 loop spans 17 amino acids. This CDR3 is CASSLALAFGPLDTQYF. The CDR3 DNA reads TGCGCCAGCAGCTTGGCACTAGCGTTTGGCCCTCTAGATACGCAGTATTTT.

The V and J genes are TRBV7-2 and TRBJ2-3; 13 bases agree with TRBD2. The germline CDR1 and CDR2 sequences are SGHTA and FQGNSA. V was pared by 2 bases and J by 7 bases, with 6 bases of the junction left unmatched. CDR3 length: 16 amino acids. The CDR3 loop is CASSLSTSGGTHTQYF. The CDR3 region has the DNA TGTGCCAGCAGCTTATCGACTAGCGGGGGGACTCATACGCAGTATTTT.

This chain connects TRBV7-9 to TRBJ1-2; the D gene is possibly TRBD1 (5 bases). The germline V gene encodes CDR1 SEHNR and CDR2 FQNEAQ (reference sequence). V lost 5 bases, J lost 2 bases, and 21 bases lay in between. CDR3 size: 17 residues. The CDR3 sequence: CASSATGTSGGNYGYTF. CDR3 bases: TGTGCCAGCAGCGCAACCGGGACCTCCGGGGGGAACTATGGCTACACCTTC. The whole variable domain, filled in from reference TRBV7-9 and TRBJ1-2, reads DTGVSQNPRHKITKRGQNVTFRCDPISEHNRLYWYRQTLGQGPEFLTYFQNEAQLEKSRLLSDRFSAERPKGSFSTLEIQRTEQGDSAMYLCASSATGTSGGNYGYTFGSGTRLTVV.

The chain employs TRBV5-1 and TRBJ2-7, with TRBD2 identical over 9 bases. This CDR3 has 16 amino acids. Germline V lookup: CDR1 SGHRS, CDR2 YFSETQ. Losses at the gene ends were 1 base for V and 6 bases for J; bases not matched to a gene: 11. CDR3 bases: TGCGCCAGCAGCTTGCCAACGGGACTAGCTATGGCCGAGCAGTACTTC. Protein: CASSLPTGLAMAEQYF.

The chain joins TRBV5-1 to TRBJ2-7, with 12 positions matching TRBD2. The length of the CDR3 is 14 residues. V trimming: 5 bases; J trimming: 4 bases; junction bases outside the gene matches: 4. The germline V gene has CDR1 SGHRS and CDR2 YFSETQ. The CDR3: CASRITSGGYEQYF. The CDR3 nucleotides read TGCGCCAGCAGGATAACTAGCGGGGGGTACGAGCAGTACTTC.

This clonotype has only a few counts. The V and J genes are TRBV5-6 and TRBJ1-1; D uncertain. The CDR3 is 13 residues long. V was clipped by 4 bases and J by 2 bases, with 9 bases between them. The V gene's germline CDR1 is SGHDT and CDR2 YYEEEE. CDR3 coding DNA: TGTGCCAGCAGCAAGAAGTCAAACACTGAAGCTTTCTTT. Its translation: CASSKKSNTEAFF.

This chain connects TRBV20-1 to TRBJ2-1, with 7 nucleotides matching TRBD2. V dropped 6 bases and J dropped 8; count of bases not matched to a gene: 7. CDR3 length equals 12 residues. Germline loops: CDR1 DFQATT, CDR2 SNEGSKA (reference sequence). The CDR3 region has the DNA TGCAGTGCCACGACTGGGGGGGATGAGCAGTTCTTC. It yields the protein CSATTGGDEQFF.

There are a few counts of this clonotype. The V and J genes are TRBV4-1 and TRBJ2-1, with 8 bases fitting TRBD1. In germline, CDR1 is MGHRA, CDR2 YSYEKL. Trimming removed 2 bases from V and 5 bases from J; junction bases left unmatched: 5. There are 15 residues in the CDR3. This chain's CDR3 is CASSQRQGSHNEQFF. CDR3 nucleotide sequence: TGCGCCAGCAGCCAACGACAGGGGTCCCACAATGAGCAGTTCTTC.